This entry lists 10 T cell receptor beta chains sequenced from one sample in a study of response to subunit inactivated influenza vaccine. MiXCR, applied by TCRdb to the RT-PCR reads, yields one record per CDR3 protein. The sample holds hundreds of thousands of distinct CDR3 sequences; 10% to 12% are singletons and the top ten take roughly 11%. These data were also reused for a study on T cells expressing NK-cell markers. From that study: In generating TCR beta cDNA, 5'RACE template switching with UMIs was used.

The material sequenced was PBMCs from blood, taken on the day of vaccination. These receptors all stem from a man in his fifties or sixties who received an inactivated influenza vaccine.

The table lists this clonotype with a few counts. V and J are TRBV4-2 and TRBJ2-2, with a possible D match to TRBD2 (7 bases). Germline CDR1 and CDR2: LGHNA and YNFKEQ. V was pared by 4 bases and J by 6 bases, with 21 bases between. The CDR3 contains 17 residues. CDR3 DNA sequence: TGTGCCAGCAGCCCCAACCCCTCAACAGGGAGGGCCGGGGAGCTGTTTTTT. It translates to CASSPNPSTGRAGELFF.

This clonotype was counted at least ten times. V and J are TRBV5-1 and TRBJ2-7; no definite D call. Trimming left V 0 bases short and J 5 bases short, with 6 bases between. The CDR3 runs to 12 residues. Germline assignment: CDR1 SGHRS and CDR2 YFSETQ. The CDR3 DNA follows: TGCGCCAGCAGCTTGGGCGCCCACGAGCAGTACTTC. It specifies CASSLGAHEQYF.

This clonotype showed up many times. The chain is built from TRBV28 and TRBJ2-7, with D tentatively TRBD2 (6 bases). Germline V gene sequence: CDR1 MDHEN, CDR2 SYDVKM. CDR3 size: 14 residues. V lost 3 bases and J 4 bases, leaving 13 bases between the germline ends. The CDR3 region is CASSLGLLLYEQYF. The CDR3 DNA is TGTGCCAGCAGTTTGGGACTGTTACTATACGAGCAGTACTTC.

The gene calls are TRBV5-1 and TRBJ2-2; weak D call: TRBD1 (6 bases). Trimming cost V 2 bases and J 3 bases, with 11 bases left between them. Looked up from germline, CDR1 is SGHRS and CDR2 is YFSETQ. The CDR3 has 15 amino acids. The CDR3 loop is CASSLSGAYTGELFF. Here the CDR3 DNA reads TGCGCCAGCAGCTTATCAGGGGCTTACACCGGGGAGCTGTTTTTT.

This clonotype has only a few counts. The DNA for the CDR3 is TGTGCCAGCAACACCGGGACAAAAAACATTCAGTACTTC. Translated, it gives CASNTGTKNIQYF. V and J are TRBV6-2 or TRBV6-3 and TRBJ2-4, with TRBD1 as a possible D gene (6 bases). V lost 7 bases and J lost 4, with 11 bases in between. The CDR3 sequence is 13 residues long. Germline V gene sequence: CDR1 MNHEY, CDR2 SVGEGT.

This clonotype appeared many times. This chain links TRBV4-2 with TRBJ2-5; 8 bases align to TRBD2. V was pared by 0 bases and J by 1 base, with 4 bases of the junction left unmatched. The CDR3 totals 16 residues. CDR1 is LGHNA and CDR2 is YNFKEQ in the germline V gene. CDR3 sequence: CASSQEEGLVQETQYF. CDR3 DNA: TGTGCCAGCAGCCAAGAAGAGGGACTAGTCCAAGAGACCCAGTACTTC.

This clonotype was recorded a few times. The V gene is TRBV5-1, the J gene TRBJ1-2; 7 nucleotides agree with TRBD1. Germline V CDR1 and CDR2: SGHRS, YFSETQ. This CDR3 is built from 16 residues. With V trimmed by 0 bases and J by 3 bases, 8 bases remained unmatched. Written as DNA, the CDR3 is TGCGCCAGCAGCTTGGCGCGGGACAGTGGAGACTATGGCTACACCTTC. Its translation: CASSLARDSGDYGYTF.

The gene calls are TRBV6-6 and TRBJ2-5, with D possibly being TRBD2 (5 bases). Germline CDR1 MNHNY, CDR2 SVGAGI (reference sequence). Trimming took off 6 bases at V and 9 bases at J, with 8 bases between the two ends. The CDR3 is 10 residues long. CDR3 DNA sequence: TGTGCCAGCAGCCGGGGAGCCCAGTACTTC. Translation: CASSRGAQYF.

This rearrangement joins TRBV28 to TRBJ2-7; no reliable D call. This CDR3 spans 15 amino acids. The V and J ends lost 2 bases and 2 bases respectively, with 13 bases between them. Germline assignment: CDR1 MDHEN and CDR2 SYDVKM. The CDR3 reads CASSLPGSSPYEQYF. For the CDR3, the DNA is TGTGCCAGCAGTTTACCCGGATCTTCCCCCTACGAGCAGTACTTC.

This clonotype was seen a handful of times. The chain uses TRBV7-8 and TRBJ2-2, with D possibly matching TRBD2 (7 bases). The CDR3 spans 16 residues. V was pared by 1 base and J by 4 bases, with 13 bases between. Germline V gene data show CDR1 as SGHVS and CDR2 as FQNEAQ. CDR3 in amino acids: CASSLGAGAITGELFF. DNA of the CDR3: TGTGCCAGCAGCTTAGGGGCGGGGGCAATCACCGGGGAGCTGTTTTTT.